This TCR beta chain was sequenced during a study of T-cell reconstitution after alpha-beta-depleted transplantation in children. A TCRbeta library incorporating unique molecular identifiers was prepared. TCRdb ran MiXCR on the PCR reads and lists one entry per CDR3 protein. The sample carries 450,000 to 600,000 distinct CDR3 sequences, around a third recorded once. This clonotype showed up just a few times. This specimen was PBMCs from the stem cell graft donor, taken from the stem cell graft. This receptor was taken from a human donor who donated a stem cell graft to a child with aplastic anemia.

CDR3 region: CSARQGARDTGELFF. DNA for the CDR3: TGCAGTGCTAGGCAGGGGGCGCGTGACACCGGGGAGCTGTTTTTT. V is TRBV20-1 and J is TRBJ2-2, with 8 bases identical to TRBD1. The CDR3 spans 15 residues. Germline values: CDR1 DFQATT, CDR2 SNEGSKA (reference sequence). Germline trimming cut 3 bases from V and 3 bases from J; bases unmatched to any gene: 6.